This TCR beta chain appears in the sequencing data of a study of blood T cell repertoires in COVID-19. Study information: Both acute and convalescent COVID-19 samples were obtained from the United States, Italy and Spain. Sources were T cells, B-cell-depleted T cells, or PBMCs; the material itself was cDNA or gDNA.

Seattle patient enrollment occurred during active infection, with longitudinal follow-up thereafter. Authors' processing steps: Amplification with reference gene primers provided the estimates of nucleated cell counts. Clones were sequenced by immunoSEQ multiplex PCR, and TCRdb holds only the in-frame ones, with some missing. V and J calls and clone size are those listed in that table; D and trimming were worked out from the DNA. Counted here are about 220,000 clones, 75% to 85% occurring once; the ten biggest clones make up more than 2%. This clone was seen a single time. Trimming left V 2 bases short and J 5 bases short, with 21 bases between. Per germline, CDR1 MNHNS and CDR2 SASEGT. The CDR3 length is 17 residues.

Sequenced input: peripheral blood. The J gene is TRBJ1-1, the V gene TRBV6-1; D not certain. This TCR was recovered from a woman in her seventies with COVID-19, enrolled during active disease. This chain's CDR3 is CASSESWEGWGWTEAFF. The CDR3, as DNA: TGTGCCAGCAGTGAATCTTGGGAGGGTTGGGGTTGGACTGAAGCTTTCTTT.